This TCR beta chain was sequenced in a study of shared clonotypes between healthy human individuals (dated by TCRdb to 2020 to 2022). Concerning the study at large: The cohort comprised two women and a few men aged 18 to 49 years. Leukapheresis yielded between about 0.85 and 10 billion PBMCs per donor. Per donor, three plates each were used for CD4 naive and CD4 memory, two for CD8 naive, and one for CD8 memory. Libraries were prepared and TCR repertoires were sequenced by different laboratories using diverse techniques, in order to increase sequencing depth and limit assay-specific biases. The study deeply sequenced blood TCR repertoires of about five healthy adults to estimate repertoire size and the extent of clonotype sharing between individuals. The full study reports these points: Naive subsets generally had larger estimated clonotype richness than memory subsets did. Sampling was restricted to blood, and TCR repertoires in tissues likely differ from the TCR repertoires found in blood. Higher generation probabilities were observed for clonotypes shared by all four sorted-subset donors than for non-shared clonotypes. Rarefaction of sorted-subset datasets indicated incomplete sequencing despite the large sequencing depth. When a handful of donors were compared, the shared fraction of clonotypes was about 5% for naive CD4, more than 3% for naive CD8, about 2.5% for memory CD4, and 0.35% to 0.4% for memory CD8. Pairwise subsampling led to the expectation that sequencing depth would affect the degree of clonotype sharing among donors. Because the study included only a small number of donors, the genetic and exposure-history diversity represented was limited.

Using the deep immunoSEQ assay, TCR CDR3 regions were amplified from genomic DNA by multiplex PCR. Extracted genomic DNA from each cell subset was spread evenly across all wells of several immunoSEQ 96-well plates, with each plate serving as a replicate. Each replicate PCR for sorted subsets received about 180 ng genomic DNA, equal to 30,000 or so T cell genomes. Purified libraries were quantified with a Qubit 3.0 fluorometer, sized on a Bioanalyzer 2100, and re-quantified with the KAPA Library Quantification kit. A separate single-read 150-cycle Illumina NextSeq 550 flow cell was used to sequence each immunoSEQ 96-well plate. On the authors' methods: Because the immunoSEQ output held only junctional sequences and lacked quality scores, the filtering could not match the filtering applied to full-length reads. To assign V/J genes and CDR3, sequences were annotated using PyIR, a Python wrapper for IgBLAST v1.9, with IMGT germline references. Any read was removed if the V/J assignment was weak (E-value above 1e-6), the CDR3 was missing, or the read contained stop codons, out-of-frame junctions, or ambiguous translated residues. V3J clonotypes were defined as sequences sharing the same inferred V gene, J gene, and CDR3 amino acid sequence. Percentage overlap between repertoires was calculated by dividing the number of shared unique clonotypes by the size of the smaller repertoire. Richness of each repertoire was evaluated using RTK rarefaction, the Chao1 estimator, and Recon v2.1 estimates of unobserved clonotypes. OLGA was used to compute generation probabilities for all TCRbeta clonotypes that the gDNA method yielded from a few donors. TCRdb retrieved this table from immuneACCESS and kept in-frame rearrangements only. Not all clones are present; in checked studies, unresolved V genes account for under half, and no reason is known for the remainder. That table furnishes V, J and clone size, whereas the DNA furnished D and trimming. The sample table holds 550,000 to 700,000 clones, of which around four fifths were seen once. 1.5% to 2% of the sample lies in the top ten.

Donors were healthy HIV-negative adults with no recently reported acute infections or vaccinations. Every donor was a Caucasian adult living in Nashville, Tennessee, USA. Magnetic negative selection was used to enrich CD4+ T cells, after which naive cells were positively selected on CD45RA and the negative fraction became the memory subset. Blood was obtained by leukapheresis, after which PBMCs were separated by Ficoll-Histopaque density gradient centrifugation and cryopreserved in liquid nitrogen vapor phase. Analytical flow cytometry was used to check the purity and quantity of each magnetically sorted T cell population. Each sorted fraction had its genomic DNA isolated and then quantified by UV absorbance on a Nanodrop 2000c. Turning to this clone: No cognate antigen has been identified for it. The sample holds no much larger clone one base away, and base qualities are not on file.

V is clipped by 3 bases and J by 5 bases, and the sequence between their germline boundaries is 5 bases long. From the germline V gene, CDR1 is ENHRY and CDR2 is SYGVKD. The CDR3, cysteine through phenylalanine, is 12 amino acids long. Only the CDR3 DNA stays, 36 bases, in frame from base 1. Material: memory CD4+ T cells sorted from blood. This specimen's cell subset or site label, interpreted: CD45RA-negative fraction. The chain is encoded by TRBV10-3 joined to TRBJ1-5; the D segment cannot be called with confidence. This sequence originates from a woman aged 30 to 39 in good health. The DNA reads TGTGCCATCAGTGACCCCGATCAGCCCCAGCATTTT. Translated, it gives CAISDPDQPQHF.